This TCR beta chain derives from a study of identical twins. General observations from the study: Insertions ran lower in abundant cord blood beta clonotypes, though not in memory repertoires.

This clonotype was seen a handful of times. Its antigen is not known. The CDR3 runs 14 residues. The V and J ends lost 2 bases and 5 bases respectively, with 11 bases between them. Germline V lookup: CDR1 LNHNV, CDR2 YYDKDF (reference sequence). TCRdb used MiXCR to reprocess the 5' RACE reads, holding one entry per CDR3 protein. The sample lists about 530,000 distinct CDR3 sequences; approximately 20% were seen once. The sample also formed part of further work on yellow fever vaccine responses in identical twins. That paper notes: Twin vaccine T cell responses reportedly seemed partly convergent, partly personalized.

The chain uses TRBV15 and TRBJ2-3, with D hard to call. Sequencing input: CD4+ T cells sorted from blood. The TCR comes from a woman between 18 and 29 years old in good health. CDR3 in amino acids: CATSRQRIGDTQYF. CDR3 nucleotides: TGTGCCACCAGCAGACAGAGGATAGGAGATACGCAGTATTTT.